Sequencing of this T cell receptor beta chain was carried out in a study of T cells in Graves' hyperthyroidism and ophthalmopathy. TCR beta CDR3 sequences were amplified from RNA transcripts. Using the HTBI primer set, a first-round RT-PCR was run on the TCR CDR3. MiXCR, run by TCRdb on the multiplex PCR reads, gives a single entry per CDR3 protein. The sample lists about 360,000 distinct CDR3 sequences, 15% to 19% occurring once. Losses at the gene ends were 0 bases for V and 3 bases for J; bases not matched to a gene: 10. The V gene's germline CDR1 is MNHNY and CDR2 SVGAGI (reference sequence). The CDR3 is 18 amino acids. In its sample, this clonotype was seen a few times. As yet, its antigen is unknown. The study based diagnoses on clinical symptoms, serum thyroxine and TRAb, thyroid ultrasound and orbital computed tomography. This blood was taken when hyperthyroidism was first diagnosed, before any ophthalmopathy symptoms existed. The source of the PBMCs was approximately 10 ml of fresh peripheral blood.

Study-wide points: The majority of expanded thyroid clonotypes above 0.001 also appeared in blood.

The sequencing sample was made of blood. The clonotype comes from a young woman with Graves' hyperthyroidism that later progressed to Graves' ophthalmopathy. V gene TRBV6-6 combines with J gene TRBJ1-5; TRBD1 aligns across 8 bases. As DNA, the CDR3 is TGTGCCAGCAGTTACTCGAATCGACAGGGGTTTAACAATCAGCCCCAGCATTTT. Its translation is CASSYSNRQGFNNQPQHF.